Following are 14 T cell receptor beta chains from one sample sequenced in a study of metastatic and nonmetastatic thyroid tumors. Not a single patient had been given any form of treatment at any point before undergoing thyroid surgery. TCRdb re-analyzed the PCR reads through MiXCR. Found here are 75,000 to 95,000 clones, 9.5% to 15% of them singletons; the top ten hold about 11%. The source material was blood. The source is a female donor with papillary thyroid cancer or a benign thyroid nodule (not recorded which). Some clones in this sample may be carry-over from other donors' samples.

This chain joins TRBV6-1 and TRBJ2-3, with D tentatively TRBD1 or TRBD2 (6 bases each). This CDR3 is 13 amino acids long. V was cut by 7 bases and J by 5 bases, with 13 bases left in between. Germline V lookup: CDR1 MNHNS, CDR2 SASEGT. CDR3 DNA sequence: TGTGCCAGCAACGAGGGGGGCGGAGATACGCAGTATTTT. This sequence encodes CASNEGGGDTQYF.

This chain links TRBV19 with TRBJ1-5; no definite D call. The germline V gene has CDR1 LNHDA and CDR2 SQIVND (reference sequence). This CDR3 is built from 17 residues. Trimming shortened V by 6 bases and J by 0 bases, and 18 bases separated the two germline ends. Here the CDR3 DNA reads TGTGCCAGTAGCCCCGGCGTCAGTTCCTATAGCAATCAGCCCCAGCATTTT. Protein sequence: CASSPGVSSYSNQPQHF.

In this sample, this clone turned up many times. The chain links TRBV28 to TRBJ1-5; D is possibly TRBD1 (5 bases). CDR3 length: 13 amino acids. Germline CDR1 and CDR2: MDHEN and SYDVKM. Trimming pared 3 bases from V and 4 bases from J, leaving 7 bases between. The DNA for the CDR3 is TGTGCCAGCAGTTTCGGGGGGAATCAGCCCCAGCATTTT. The encoded protein is CASSFGGNQPQHF.

In this sample, this clone turned up many times. CDR3 residues: CASSPGQGVPGNTIYF. The CDR3 bases are TGTGCCAGCAGCCCAGGACAGGGGGTCCCTGGAAACACCATATATTTT. The V call is TRBV5-4, the J call TRBJ1-3; 10 nucleotides line up with TRBD1. This CDR3 comprises 16 residues. CDR1 SGHNT and CDR2 YYREEE come from the germline V gene (reference sequence). Trimming removed 4 bases from V and 2 bases from J; junction bases left unmatched: 6.

This clone was seen repeatedly, ten times or more. The chain combines TRBV5-1 with TRBJ2-2; no definite D call. The CDR3 contains 16 residues. The V end lost 3 bases, the J end lost 1 base, and 13 bases lay between the germline ends. The V gene's germline CDR1 is SGHRS and CDR2 YFSETQ. The DNA of the CDR3 is TGCGCCAGCAGCTCCCGCGGCGGAAAGAACACCGGGGAGCTGTTTTTT. Its translation is CASSSRGGKNTGELFF.

This clone was picked up many times. This chain joins TRBV19 and TRBJ2-1; 7 bases map to TRBD2. The ends lost 9 bases at V and 8 bases at J; junction bases unmatched: 7. CDR3 size: 12 residues. CDR1 and CDR2 (germline): LNHDA, SQIVND (reference sequence). The CDR3 here is CASRERDHEQFF. The CDR3 DNA follows: TGTGCCAGCAGAGAGCGGGATCATGAGCAGTTCTTC.

This clone was picked up many times. V usage is TRBV7-6 and J usage is TRBJ1-1; D not resolved. Trimming took 4 bases from V and 5 from J, leaving 26 bases between them. The length of the CDR3 is 18 residues. Germline loops: CDR1 SGHVS, CDR2 FNYEAQ. The chain's CDR3 is CASSSPPRSRGSRTEAFF. CDR3 nucleotide sequence: TGTGCCAGCAGCTCCCCCCCCAGGAGTCGAGGGAGTAGAACTGAAGCTTTCTTT.

This clone was counted ten times or more. The V and J genes are TRBV19 and TRBJ2-1; 8 positions agree with TRBD1. Trimming took 2 bases from V and 6 from J; bases not matched to a gene: 0. This CDR3 spans 13 amino acids. CDR1 and CDR2 (germline): LNHDA, SQIVND (reference sequence). CDR3 DNA sequence: TGTGCCAGTAGTATAACAGGGGGCAATGAGCAGTTCTTC. Amino acids: CASSITGGNEQFF.

This clone was found many times. The gene calls are TRBV5-1 and TRBJ2-2, with D perhaps TRBD1 or TRBD2 (5 bases each). The V and J ends lost 4 bases and 4 bases respectively, with 11 bases between them. This CDR3 is built from 14 residues. CDR1 SGHRS and CDR2 YFSETQ come from the germline V gene. The CDR3 DNA sequence: TGCGCCAGCAGCCGGGACCTACTCACCGGGGAGCTGTTTTTT. This gives the protein CASSRDLLTGELFF.

This clone came up a few times. A junction boundary mismatches the germline segment, possibly from a read error. The chain uses TRBV7-8 and TRBJ1-3; the D is unclear. The germline CDR1 and CDR2 sequences are SGHVS and FQNEAQ. CDR3 length: 18 residues. CDR3 amino acids: CASSLEEDGSTSVNTVYF. Here the CDR3 DNA reads TGTGCCAGCAGCTTAGAGGAGGACGGAAGTACCTCTGTAAACACCGTATATTTT.

The table lists this clone with a few counts. A much larger clone differs by one base, so this may be a read error. The chain links TRBV13 to TRBJ2-5; the D is unclear. The ends were cut back, 5 bases at V and 5 bases at J, with 9 bases in the middle. This CDR3 region has 12 residues. CDR1 and CDR2 (germline): PRHDT, FYEKMQ (reference sequence). The CDR3 DNA sequence: TGTGCCAGCAGCCCGCCGGTGGAGACCCAGTACTTC. It specifies CASSPPVETQYF.

This clone was seen many times. This sequence joins TRBV6-2 or TRBV6-3 and TRBJ2-1; TRBD2 matches at 16 bases. Per germline, CDR1 MNHEY and CDR2 SVGEGT. CDR3 length equals 19 residues. The V and J ends lost 8 bases and 4 bases, in that order; junction bases with no gene match: 14. The CDR3: CASDQKGLAGGPEYNEQFF. The CDR3 nucleotides are TGTGCCAGCGACCAAAAGGGACTAGCGGGAGGGCCTGAATACAATGAGCAGTTCTTC.

This clone came up many times. This chain uses TRBV11-2 with TRBJ2-1; D uncertain. The CDR3 runs to 14 residues. V lost 6 bases, J lost 5 bases, and 14 bases lay in between. Germline V CDR1 and CDR2: SGHAT, FQNNGV. CDR3 DNA sequence: TGTGCCAGCAGTCATGACTCAAAGAACAATGAGCAGTTCTTC. This gives the protein CASSHDSKNNEQFF.

This clone was counted ten times or more. The CDR3 DNA reads as TGTGCCAGCAGTTACCTTGCGGGAGTGACTGAGCAGTTCTTC. Amino acid sequence: CASSYLAGVTEQFF. The rearrangement uses TRBV6-6 and TRBJ2-1, with TRBD2 matching 7 bases. The length of the CDR3 is 14 residues. The V and J ends lost 2 bases and 9 bases, in that order; junction bases with no gene match: 7. Germline CDR1 and CDR2: MNHNY and SVGAGI (reference sequence).